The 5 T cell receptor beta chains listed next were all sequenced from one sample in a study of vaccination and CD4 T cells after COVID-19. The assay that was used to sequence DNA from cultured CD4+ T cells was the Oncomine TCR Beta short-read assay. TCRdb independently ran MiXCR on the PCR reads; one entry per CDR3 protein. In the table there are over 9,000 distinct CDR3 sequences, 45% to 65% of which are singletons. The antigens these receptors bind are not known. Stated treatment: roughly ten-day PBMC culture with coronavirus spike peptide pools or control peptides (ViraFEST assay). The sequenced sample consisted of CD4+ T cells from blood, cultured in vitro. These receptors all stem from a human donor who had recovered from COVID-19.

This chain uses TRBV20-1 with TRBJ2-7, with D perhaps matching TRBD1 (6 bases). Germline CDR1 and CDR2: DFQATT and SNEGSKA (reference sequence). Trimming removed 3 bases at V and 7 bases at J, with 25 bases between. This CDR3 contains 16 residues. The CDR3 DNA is TGCAGTGCTAGTGGTTCCGCCAGGGGCCCCATAAGAGAGCAGTACTTC. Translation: CSASGSARGPIREQYF.

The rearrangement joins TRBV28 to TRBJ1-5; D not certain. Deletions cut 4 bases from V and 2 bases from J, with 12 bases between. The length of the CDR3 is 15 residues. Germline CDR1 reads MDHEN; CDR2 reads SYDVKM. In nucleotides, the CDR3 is TGTGCCAGCAGTTATAAGGTAGAGGGCAATCAGCCCCAGCATTTT. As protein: CASSYKVEGNQPQHF.

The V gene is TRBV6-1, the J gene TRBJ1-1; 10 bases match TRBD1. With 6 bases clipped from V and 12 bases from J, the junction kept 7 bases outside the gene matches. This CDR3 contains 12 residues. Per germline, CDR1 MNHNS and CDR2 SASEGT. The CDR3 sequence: CASSTDRGRTFF. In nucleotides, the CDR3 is TGTGCCAGCAGCACCGACAGGGGGCGAACTTTCTTT.

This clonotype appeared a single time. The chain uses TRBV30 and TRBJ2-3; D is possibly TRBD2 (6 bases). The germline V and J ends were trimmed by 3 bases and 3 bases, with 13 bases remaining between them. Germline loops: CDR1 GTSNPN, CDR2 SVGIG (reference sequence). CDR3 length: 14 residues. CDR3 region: CAWSPGVETDTQYF. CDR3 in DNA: TGTGCCTGGAGCCCGGGAGTGGAGACAGATACGCAGTATTTT.

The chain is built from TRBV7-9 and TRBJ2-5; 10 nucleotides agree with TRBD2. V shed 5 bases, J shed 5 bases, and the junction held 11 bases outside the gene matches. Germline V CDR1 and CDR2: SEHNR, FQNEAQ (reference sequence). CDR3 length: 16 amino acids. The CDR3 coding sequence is TGTGCCAGCAGCGATAACTTAGCGGGAGGCGGCGAGACCCAGTACTTC. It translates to CASSDNLAGGGETQYF.